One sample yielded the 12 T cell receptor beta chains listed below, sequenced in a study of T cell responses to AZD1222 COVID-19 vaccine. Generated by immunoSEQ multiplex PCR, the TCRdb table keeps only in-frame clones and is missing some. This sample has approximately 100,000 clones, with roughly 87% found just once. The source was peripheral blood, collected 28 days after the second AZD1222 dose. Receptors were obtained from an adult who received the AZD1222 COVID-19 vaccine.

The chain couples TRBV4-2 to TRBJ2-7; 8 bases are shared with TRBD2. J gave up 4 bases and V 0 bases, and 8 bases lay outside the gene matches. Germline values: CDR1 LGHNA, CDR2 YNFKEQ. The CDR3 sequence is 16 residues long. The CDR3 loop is CASSQDTPGGPYEQYF. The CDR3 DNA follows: TGTGCCAGCAGCCAAGATACTCCGGGAGGGCCGTACGAGCAGTACTTC.

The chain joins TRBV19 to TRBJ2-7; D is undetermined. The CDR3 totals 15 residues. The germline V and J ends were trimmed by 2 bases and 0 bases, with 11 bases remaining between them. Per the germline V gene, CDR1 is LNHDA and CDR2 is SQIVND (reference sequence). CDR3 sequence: CASSITVLPSYEQYF. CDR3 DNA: TGTGCCAGTAGTATAACGGTCTTGCCCTCCTACGAGCAGTACTTC.

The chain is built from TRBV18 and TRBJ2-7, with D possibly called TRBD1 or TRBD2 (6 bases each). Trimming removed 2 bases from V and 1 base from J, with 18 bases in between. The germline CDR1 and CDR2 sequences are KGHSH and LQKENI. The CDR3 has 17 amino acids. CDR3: CASSPTGRMTGSYEQYF. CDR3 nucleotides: TGTGCCAGCTCACCAACTGGGAGGATGACAGGATCCTACGAGCAGTACTTC. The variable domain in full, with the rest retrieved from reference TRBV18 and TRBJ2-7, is NAGVMQNPRHLVRRRGQEARLRCSPMKGHSHVYWYRQLPEEGLKFMVYLQKENIIDESGMPKERFSAEFPKEGPSILRIQQVVRGDSAAYFCASSPTGRMTGSYEQYFGPGTRLTVT.

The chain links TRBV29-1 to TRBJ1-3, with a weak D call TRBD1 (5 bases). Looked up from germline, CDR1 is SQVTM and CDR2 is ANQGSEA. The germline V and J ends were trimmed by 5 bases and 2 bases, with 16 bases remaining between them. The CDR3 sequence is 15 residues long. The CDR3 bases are TGCAGCGTTCGGGACCCGGGAGGGCCTGGAAACACCATATATTTT. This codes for CSVRDPGGPGNTIYF.

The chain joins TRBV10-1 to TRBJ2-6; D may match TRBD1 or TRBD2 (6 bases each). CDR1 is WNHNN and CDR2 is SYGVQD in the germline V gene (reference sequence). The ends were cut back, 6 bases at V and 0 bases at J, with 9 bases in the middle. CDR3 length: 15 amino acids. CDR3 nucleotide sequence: TGCGCCAGCAGCGGGGGCTACTCTGGGGCCAACGTCCTGACTTTC. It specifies CASSGGYSGANVLTF.

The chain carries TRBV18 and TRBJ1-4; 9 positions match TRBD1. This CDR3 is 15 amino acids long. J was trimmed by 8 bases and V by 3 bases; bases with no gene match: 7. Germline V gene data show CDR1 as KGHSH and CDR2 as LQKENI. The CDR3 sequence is CASSPGTGRHEKLFF. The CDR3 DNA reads TGTGCCAGCTCACCGGGGACAGGGAGGCACGAAAAACTGTTTTTT. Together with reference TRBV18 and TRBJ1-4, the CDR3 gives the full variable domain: NAGVMQNPRHLVRRRGQEARLRCSPMKGHSHVYWYRQLPEEGLKFMVYLQKENIIDESGMPKERFSAEFPKEGPSILRIQQVVRGDSAAYFCASSPGTGRHEKLFFGSGTQLSVL.

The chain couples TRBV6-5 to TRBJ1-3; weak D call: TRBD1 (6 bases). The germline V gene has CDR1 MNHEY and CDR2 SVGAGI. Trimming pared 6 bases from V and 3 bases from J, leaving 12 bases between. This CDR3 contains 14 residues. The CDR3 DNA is TGTGCCAGCAGCTTACAGGGATATGGAAACACCATATATTTT. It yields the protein CASSLQGYGNTIYF.

The CDR3 here is CASSLNRMNTEAFF. The CDR3, as DNA: TGTGCCAGCAGCTTAAACAGGATGAACACTGAAGCTTTCTTT. The V call is TRBV7-2, the J call TRBJ1-1, with D maybe TRBD1 (5 bases). The CDR3 totals 14 residues. In germline, CDR1 is SGHTA, CDR2 FQGNSA. Trimming took 2 bases from V and 0 from J, leaving 7 bases between them.

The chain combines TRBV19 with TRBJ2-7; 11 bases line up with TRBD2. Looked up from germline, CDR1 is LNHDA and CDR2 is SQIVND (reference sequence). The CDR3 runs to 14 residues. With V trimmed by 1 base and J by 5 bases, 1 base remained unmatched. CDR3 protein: CASSIGSGRDEQYF. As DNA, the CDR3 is TGTGCCAGTAGTATAGGTAGCGGGAGGGACGAGCAGTACTTC.

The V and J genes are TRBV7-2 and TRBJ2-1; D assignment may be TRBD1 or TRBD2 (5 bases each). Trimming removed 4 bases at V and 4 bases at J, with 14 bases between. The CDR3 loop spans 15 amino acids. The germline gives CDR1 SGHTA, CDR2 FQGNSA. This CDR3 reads CASSSPGTLYNEQFF. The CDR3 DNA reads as TGTGCCAGCAGCTCCCCGGGGACGCTTTACAATGAGCAGTTCTTC.

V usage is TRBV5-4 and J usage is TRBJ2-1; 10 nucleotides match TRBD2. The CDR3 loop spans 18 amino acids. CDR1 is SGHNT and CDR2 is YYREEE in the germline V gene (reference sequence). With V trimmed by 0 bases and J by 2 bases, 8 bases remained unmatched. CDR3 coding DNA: TGTGCCAGCAGCTTGGGGATGGCTAGCGGGAGAACCTACAATGAGCAGTTCTTC. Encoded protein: CASSLGMASGRTYNEQFF. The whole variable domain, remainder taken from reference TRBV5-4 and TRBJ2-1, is ETGVTQSPTHLIKTRGQQVTLRCSSQSGHNTVSWYQQALGQGPQFIFQYYREEENGRGNFPPRFSGLQFPNYSSELNVNALELDDSALYLCASSLGMASGRTYNEQFFGPGTRLTVL.

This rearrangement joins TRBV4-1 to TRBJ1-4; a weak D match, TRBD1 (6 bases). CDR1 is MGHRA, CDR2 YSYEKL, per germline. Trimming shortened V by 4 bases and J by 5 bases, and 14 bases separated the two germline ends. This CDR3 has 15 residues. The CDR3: CASSPRTVSNEKLFF. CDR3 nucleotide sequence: TGCGCCAGCAGCCCTAGGACAGTCTCAAATGAAAAACTGTTTTTT.